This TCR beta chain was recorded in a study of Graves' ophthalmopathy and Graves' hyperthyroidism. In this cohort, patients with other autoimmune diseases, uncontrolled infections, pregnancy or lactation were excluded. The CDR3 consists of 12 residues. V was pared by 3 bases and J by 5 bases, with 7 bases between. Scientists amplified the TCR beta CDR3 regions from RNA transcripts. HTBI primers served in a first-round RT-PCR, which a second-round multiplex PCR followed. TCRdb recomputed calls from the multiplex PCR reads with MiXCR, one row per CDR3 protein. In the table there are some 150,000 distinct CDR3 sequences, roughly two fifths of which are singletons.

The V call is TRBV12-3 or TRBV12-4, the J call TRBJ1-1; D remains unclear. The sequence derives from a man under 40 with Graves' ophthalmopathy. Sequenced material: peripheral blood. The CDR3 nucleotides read TGTGCCAGCAGTTTTTTTGGGACTGAAGCTTTCTTT. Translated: CASSFFGTEAFF.